Listed below are T cell receptor beta chains from one sample, sequenced in a study of primary melanoma T cells and metastatic recurrence. Some clones are missing from TCRdb's copy, which holds only in-frame ones; the method was immunoSEQ multiplex PCR. The table has 850 to 900 clones, more than 70% seen once. Sequenced sample: melanoma tumor tissue. All receptors derive from a human donor with melanoma. Each CDR3 is given with its conserved first and last residue. Each record gives: D gene, CDR3 length, clone size, J gene, V gene, CDR3 DNA, CDR3 protein. A D gene is named only where the DNA matches it firmly. The size of a clone is reported for some rows only, either as once, few or many, or as a class for expanded clones.

.,15,.,TRBJ2-1,TRBV11-3,TGTGCCAGCAGCCCCGATTGGCTAGCGCTCGATGAGCAGTTCTTC,CASSPDWLALDEQFF
.,13,.,TRBJ2-1,TRBV29-1,TGCAGCGTTCTACTAGTTCGGGGTAATGAGCAGTTCTTC,CSVLLVRGNEQFF
.,14,.,TRBJ1-2,TRBV5-1,TGCGCCAGCAGCTTGAGAGACAGTAACTATGGCTACACCTTC,CASSLRDSNYGYTF
.,13,.,TRBJ2-7,TRBV6-8,TGTGCCAGCCCCCGGCCCGGTGGGAGCGAGCAGTACTTC,CASPRPGGSEQYF
.,15,.,TRBJ1-1,TRBV18,TGTGCCAGCTCACCGAGACAGAACATGAACACTGAAGCTTTCTTT,CASSPRQNMNTEAFF
.,15,.,TRBJ2-5,TRBV19,TGTGCCAGTAGTATGCCGGGAAGAATGGGGGAGACCCAGTACTTC,CASSMPGRMGETQYF
.,15,.,TRBJ2-1,TRBV6-8,TGTGCCAGCACTGGGACGCGACACTCCTACAATGAGCAGTTCTTC,CASTGTRHSYNEQFF
.,14,.,TRBJ1-4,TRBV19,TGTGCCAGTAGTAGCGGGGAGGGATTCGAAAAACTGTTTTTT,CASSSGEGFEKLFF
TRBD2,15,.,TRBJ2-1,TRBV6-8,TGTGCCAGCAGAACCCAGCGGGAGCCCCACAATGAGCAGTTCTTC,CASRTQREPHNEQFF
TRBD2,14,.,TRBJ2-5,TRBV6-8,TGTGCCATCAGGCCTGGGCTAGCGGGAGAGACCCAGTACTTC,CAIRPGLAGETQYF
TRBD2,13,.,TRBJ2-5,TRBV19,TGTGCCAGTAAACGGACTAGTGGAGAGACCCAGTACTTC,CASKRTSGETQYF
.,15,.,TRBJ2-5,TRBV19,TGTGCCAGTAGTATGAGTACGGGCGGGCAAGAGACCCAGTACTTC,CASSMSTGGQETQYF
TRBD1,15,few,TRBJ2-1,TRBV15,TGTGCCACCAGCAGAGAGGGACAGGGTATGAATGAGCAGTTCTTC,CATSREGQGMNEQFF
TRBD1,16,.,TRBJ2-3,TRBV15,TGTGCCACCAGCAGAGGGACCGGGACAGATACAGATACGCAGTATTTT,CATSRGTGTDTDTQYF
TRBD1,13,few,TRBJ2-5,TRBV6-8,TGTGCCAGCATGGGGGACAGGGAAGAGACCCAGTACTTC,CASMGDREETQYF
.,14,.,TRBJ2-7,TRBV18,TGTGCCAGCTCCCCGTCGGGTTTCGTCTACGAGCAGTACTTC,CASSPSGFVYEQYF
TRBD2,13,.,TRBJ2-7,TRBV10-2,TGCGCCAGCAGTGAGTCGGGGGGGAACGAGCAGTATTTC,CASSESGGNEQYF
TRBD1,14,.,TRBJ2-1,TRBV19,TGTGCCAGTCAACGGACAGGAGATTCGAATGAGCAGTTCTTC,CASQRTGDSNEQFF
.,13,.,TRBJ1-4,TRBV7-2,TGTGCCAGCAAGGGCGGGAAGGATGAAAAACTGTTTTTT,CASKGGKDEKLFF
.,14,.,TRBJ2-6,TRBV11-3,TGTGCCAGCAGCCACGGTTCTGGGGCCAACGTCCTGACTTTC,CASSHGSGANVLTF
TRBD1,14,.,TRBJ1-5,TRBV30,TGTGCCTTCAACAGGGACAGGGGAAATCAGCCCCAGCATTTT,CAFNRDRGNQPQHF
TRBD1,16,.,TRBJ1-2,TRBV14,TGTGCCAGCAGCCTTCGACAGGGACCGGCTAACTATGGCTACACCTTC,CASSLRQGPANYGYTF
TRBD2,15,.,TRBJ2-1,TRBV30,TGTGCCTGGAACTCCGGGACTAGCGGGTACAATGAGCAGTTCTTC,CAWNSGTSGYNEQFF